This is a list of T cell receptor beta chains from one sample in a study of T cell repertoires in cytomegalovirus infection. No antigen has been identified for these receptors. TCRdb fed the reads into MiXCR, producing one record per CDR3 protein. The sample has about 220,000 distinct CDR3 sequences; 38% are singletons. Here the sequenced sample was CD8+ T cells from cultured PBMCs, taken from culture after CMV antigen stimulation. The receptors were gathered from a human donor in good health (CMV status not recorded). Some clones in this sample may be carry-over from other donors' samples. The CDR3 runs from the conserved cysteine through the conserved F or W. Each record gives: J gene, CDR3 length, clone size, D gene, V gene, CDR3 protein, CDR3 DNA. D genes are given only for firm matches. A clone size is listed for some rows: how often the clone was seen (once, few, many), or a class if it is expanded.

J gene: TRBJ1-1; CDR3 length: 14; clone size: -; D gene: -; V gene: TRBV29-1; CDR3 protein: CSATLGGSGTEAFF; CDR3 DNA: TGCAGCGCAACCCTGGGGGGTTCCGGGACTGAAGCTTTCTTT
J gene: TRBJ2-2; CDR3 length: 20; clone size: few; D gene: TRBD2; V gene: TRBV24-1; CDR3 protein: CATSALAGGTTLRNTGELFF; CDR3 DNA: TGTGCCACCAGTGCCCTTGCGGGGGGCACTACCCTTAGGAACACCGGGGAGCTGTTTTTT
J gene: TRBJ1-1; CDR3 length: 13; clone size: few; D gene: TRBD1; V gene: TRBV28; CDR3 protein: CASNNRGYSEAFF; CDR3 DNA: TGTGCCAGCAACAACAGGGGGTACAGTGAAGCTTTCTTT
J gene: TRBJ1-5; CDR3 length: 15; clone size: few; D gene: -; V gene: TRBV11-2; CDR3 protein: CASSRSGGDNQPQHF; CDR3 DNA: TGTGCCAGCAGCCGTTCTGGGGGGGACAATCAGCCCCAGCATTTT
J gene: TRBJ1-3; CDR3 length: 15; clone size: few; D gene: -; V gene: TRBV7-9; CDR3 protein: CASSFYSNSGNTIYF; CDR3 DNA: TGTGCCAGCAGCTTTTACAGCAACTCTGGAAACACCATATATTTT
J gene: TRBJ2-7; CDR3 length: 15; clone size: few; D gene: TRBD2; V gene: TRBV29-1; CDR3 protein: CSVGPGLAGFYEQYF; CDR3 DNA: TGCAGCGTGGGTCCGGGACTAGCGGGATTCTACGAGCAGTACTTC
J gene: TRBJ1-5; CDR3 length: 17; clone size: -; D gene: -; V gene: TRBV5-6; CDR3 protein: CASSLSEGFGSNQPQHF; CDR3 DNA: TGTGCCAGCAGCTTGTCGGAAGGATTTGGTAGCAATCAGCCCCAGCATTTT
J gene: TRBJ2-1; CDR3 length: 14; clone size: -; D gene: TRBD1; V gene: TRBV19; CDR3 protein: CASSAKGARNEQFF; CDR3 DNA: TGTGCCAGTAGTGCTAAGGGGGCGAGGAATGAGCAGTTCTTC
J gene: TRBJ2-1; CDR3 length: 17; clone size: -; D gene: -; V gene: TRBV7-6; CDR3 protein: CASSLVSRRSSYNEQFF; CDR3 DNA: TGTGCCAGCAGCTTAGTGAGTAGGCGGTCCTCCTACAATGAGCAGTTCTTC
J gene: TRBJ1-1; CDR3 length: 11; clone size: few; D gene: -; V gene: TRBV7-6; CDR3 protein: CASSLEWWAFF; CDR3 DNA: TGTGCCAGCAGCTTAGAGTGGTGGGCTTTCTTT
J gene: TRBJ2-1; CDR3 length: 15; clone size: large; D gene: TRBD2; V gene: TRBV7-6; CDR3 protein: CASSQTSGRRNEQFF; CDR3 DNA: TGTGCCAGCAGCCAGACTAGCGGGAGGCGCAATGAGCAGTTCTTC
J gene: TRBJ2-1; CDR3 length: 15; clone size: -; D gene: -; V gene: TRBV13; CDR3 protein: CASSFQGYSYNEQFF; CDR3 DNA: TGTGCCAGCAGCTTCCAGGGCTACTCCTACAATGAGCAGTTCTTC
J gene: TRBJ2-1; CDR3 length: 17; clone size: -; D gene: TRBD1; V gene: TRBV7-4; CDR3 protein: CASSPKAGQGMGNEQFF; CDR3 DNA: TGTGCCAGCAGCCCCAAAGCGGGACAGGGGATGGGCAATGAGCAGTTCTTC
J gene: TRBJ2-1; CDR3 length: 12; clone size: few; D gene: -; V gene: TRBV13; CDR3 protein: CASQQGGIEQFF; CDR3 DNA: TGTGCCAGCCAACAGGGGGGGATTGAGCAGTTCTTC
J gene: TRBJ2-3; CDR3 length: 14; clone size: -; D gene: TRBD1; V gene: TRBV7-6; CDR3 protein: CASSLSGGPDTQYF; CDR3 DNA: TGTGCCAGCAGCTTATCAGGGGGCCCAGATACGCAGTATTTT
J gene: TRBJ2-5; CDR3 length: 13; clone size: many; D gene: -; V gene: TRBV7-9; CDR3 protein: CASSLGGEETQYF; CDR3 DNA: TGTGCCAGCAGCTTAGGAGGAGAGGAGACCCAGTACTTC
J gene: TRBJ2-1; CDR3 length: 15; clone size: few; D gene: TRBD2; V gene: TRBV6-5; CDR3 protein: CASRPTSGAINEQFF; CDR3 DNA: TGTGCCAGCAGGCCGACTAGCGGAGCTATCAATGAGCAGTTCTTC
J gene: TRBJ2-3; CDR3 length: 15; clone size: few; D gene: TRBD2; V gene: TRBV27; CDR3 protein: CASSVATSFTDTQYF; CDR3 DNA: TGTGCCAGCAGTGTGGCGACTAGCTTTACAGATACGCAGTATTTT
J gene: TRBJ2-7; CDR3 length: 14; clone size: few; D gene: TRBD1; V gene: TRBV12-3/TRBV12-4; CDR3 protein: CASTPTGGSYEQYF; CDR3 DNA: TGTGCCAGCACTCCGACAGGGGGCTCCTACGAGCAGTACTTC